These 19 T cell receptor beta chains originate from one sample sequenced in a study of CD8+CD57+ T cells in acquired aplastic anemia. TCR beta VDJ and CDR3 were profiled, and genomic DNA was the template. One entry per CDR3 protein, called by TCRdb with MiXCR from the reads. The table records a few hundred thousand distinct CDR3 sequences, roughly 45% of them present only once. For sequencing, patients were chosen who had shown expansion of CD8+CD57+ cells by flow cytometry. The sample was sorted CD4+, CD8+, or CD8+CD57+ T cells (not recorded which) from PBMCs. The receptor set was obtained from a human donor with aplastic anemia.

The gene calls are TRBV5-1 and TRBJ2-5; no clear D gene. CDR1 and CDR2 (germline): SGHRS, YFSETQ. Trimming removed 0 bases at V and 3 bases at J, with 6 bases between. The CDR3 length is 13 residues. The CDR3 coding sequence is TGCGCCAGCAGCTTGGAGGCGGAAGAGACCCAGTACTTC. Translated, it gives CASSLEAEETQYF.

Notes on this clonotype: A much larger clone differs by one base, so this may be a read error. The genes are TRBV5-1 and TRBJ1-2; D not resolved. CDR1 SGHRS and CDR2 YFSETQ come from the germline V gene. V lost 0 bases, J lost 10 bases, and 19 bases lay in between. This CDR3 is built from 15 residues. CDR3 bases: TGCGCCAGCAGCTTGGATGGGGAGGGTGCGGGGTCCTACACCTTC. Translating gives CASSLDGEGAGSYTF.

The chain has TRBV25-1 and TRBJ2-7; 7 positions match TRBD1. The V segment lost 6 bases and the J segment 6 bases; nucleotides outside the gene matches: 8. The V gene's germline CDR1 is MGHDK and CDR2 SYGVNS. The CDR3 is 13 amino acids. CDR3 in amino acids: CASSDFTGAEQYF. The CDR3 DNA follows: TGTGCCAGCAGCGACTTTACAGGGGCCGAGCAGTACTTC.

Concerning this clonotype: A much more abundant neighbour one base away suggests this may be a read error. The rearrangement links TRBV2 to TRBJ2-3, with no clear D. V dropped 5 bases and J dropped 0 bases, with 9 bases sitting between them. Germline V gene lookup returns CDR1 SNHLY and CDR2 FYNNEI. The CDR3 is 14 amino acids. The CDR3 DNA follows: TGTGCCAGCAGTATCGCCGCTAGCACAGATACGCAGTATTTT. Protein sequence: CASSIAASTDTQYF.

Of note for this clonotype: The conserved phenylalanine or tryptophan normally closing the CDR3 is absent here, so this likely arose from a read error. No DNA is shown, since the ends of the CDR3 on it are uncertain; the CDR3 is the one TCRdb lists. The chain is built from TRBV9 and TRBJ1-6; no DNA check was done on the table's D call, TRBD1. Counting both end residues, the CDR3 totals 10 amino acids. The germline CDR1 and CDR2 sequences are SGDLS and YYNGEE. CDR3 region: CASSARDRSS.

V gene TRBV15 combines with J gene TRBJ1-1, with D uncertain. Trimming left V 7 bases short and J 1 base short, with 16 bases between. The CDR3 runs 15 residues. CDR1 is LNHNV, CDR2 YYDKDF, per germline (reference sequence). Written as DNA, the CDR3 is TGTGCCACCACACCGCAAGGGTTGCCGAACACTGAAGCTTTCTTT. Its protein product is CATTPQGLPNTEAFF.

This clonotype is classed as medium-sized. This chain uses TRBV20-1 with TRBJ2-7; D gene ambiguous. Germline loops: CDR1 DFQATT, CDR2 SNEGSKA (reference sequence). V shed 1 base and J shed 0 bases, with 7 bases lying between them. The CDR3 length is 13 residues. The CDR3 spells CSARGGSSYEQYF. The CDR3 nucleotides are TGCAGTGCTAGAGGCGGCAGCTCCTACGAGCAGTACTTC.

This clonotype was recorded many times. This chain uses TRBV5-5 with TRBJ2-7; D unresolved. From germline, CDR1 is SGHKS and CDR2 YYEKEE (reference sequence). This CDR3 is 13 amino acids long. V lost 4 bases and J 3 bases, leaving 11 bases between the germline ends. The CDR3 sequence is CASSVSSSYEQYF. The CDR3 DNA sequence: TGTGCCAGCAGCGTAAGTTCCAGCTACGAGCAGTACTTC.

The genes are TRBV2 and TRBJ2-7; D is tentatively TRBD1 or TRBD2 (5 bases each). Germline CDR1 is SNHLY and CDR2 is FYNNEI. CDR3 size: 13 residues. The V end was cut by 8 bases, the J end by 3 bases, with 14 bases between. The CDR3 sequence: CASGNRGRYEQYF. As DNA, the CDR3 is TGTGCCAGCGGAAACCGGGGCCGCTACGAGCAGTACTTC. Using reference TRBV2 and TRBJ2-7 for the parts outside the CDR3, the full variable domain is EPEVTQTPSHQVTQMGQEVILRCVPISNHLYFYWYRQILGQKVEFLVSFYNNEISEKSEIFDDQFSVERPDGSNFTLKIRSTKLEDSAMYFCASGNRGRYEQYFGPGTRLTVT.

At least ten counts were recorded for this clonotype. The chain is built from TRBV7-3 and TRBJ2-6; 8 bases match TRBD1. The CDR3 consists of 17 residues. V shed 4 bases and J 0 bases; nucleotides not matched to a gene: 5. In germline, CDR1 is SGHTA, CDR2 FQGTGA. For the CDR3, the DNA is TGTGCCAGCAGCTACTGGACAGGGACCTCTGGGGCCAACGTCCTGACTTTC. This sequence encodes CASSYWTGTSGANVLTF.

This clonotype was picked up many times. The rearrangement joins TRBV20-1 to TRBJ2-7, with 11 nucleotides matching TRBD1. The germline gives CDR1 DFQATT, CDR2 SNEGSKA (reference sequence). V trimming: 3 bases; J trimming: 6 bases; junction bases outside the gene matches: 4. This CDR3 has 13 amino acids. In DNA form, the CDR3 reads TGCAGTGCTAGGGGACAGGGGGGCGTCGAGCAGTACTTC. This encodes CSARGQGGVEQYF.

The chain has TRBV19 and TRBJ2-1; unclear D gene. V lost 3 bases to trimming and J lost 3 bases, with 3 bases between them. Germline lookup yields CDR1 LNHDA and CDR2 SQIVND (reference sequence). CDR3 length equals 12 residues. This CDR3 is CASSIYYNEQFF. For the CDR3, the DNA is TGTGCCAGTAGTATTTACTACAATGAGCAGTTCTTC.

The rearrangement links TRBV11-2 to TRBJ2-7; no definite D call. CDR1 is SGHAT and CDR2 is FQNNGV in the germline V gene. This CDR3 is 12 amino acids long. V shed 1 base and J shed 7 bases, with 8 bases lying between them. The CDR3 DNA reads TGTGCCAGCAGCTTAGGGCCTGGGGAGCAGTACTTC. It yields the protein CASSLGPGEQYF.

V gene TRBV2 combines with J gene TRBJ1-2, with a possible D match to TRBD1 (6 bases). In germline, CDR1 is SNHLY, CDR2 FYNNEI. CDR3 length equals 14 residues. V dropped 2 bases and J dropped 4 bases, with 11 bases sitting between them. The CDR3 DNA reads TGTGCCAGCAGTGAATGGGGGCTCGTCTATGGCTACACCTTC. Protein: CASSEWGLVYGYTF. The full variable domain, in which reference TRBV2 and TRBJ1-2 provide the parts outside the CDR3, is EPEVTQTPSHQVTQMGQEVILRCVPISNHLYFYWYRQILGQKVEFLVSFYNNEISEKSEIFDDQFSVERPDGSNFTLKIRSTKLEDSAMYFCASSEWGLVYGYTFGSGTRLTVV.

A remark on this clonotype: It may be a read error: a sequence one base away is much more abundant. V gene TRBV5-1 combines with J gene TRBJ1-1; TRBD1 aligns across 12 bases. Looked up from germline, CDR1 is SGHRS and CDR2 is YFSETQ. The CDR3 runs to 18 residues. The CDR3 DNA sequence: TGTGCCAGCGGCCGAATGGGACAGGGGGCGAGGATGAACACTGAAGCTTTCTTT. This sequence encodes CASGRMGQGARMNTEAFF.

This clonotype was observed a few times. This rearrangement joins TRBV20-1 to TRBJ1-5; 7 bases fit TRBD1. Germline values: CDR1 DFQATT, CDR2 SNEGSKA (reference sequence). The junction had 7 bases not matched to a gene; V was cut back by 2 bases and J by 3 bases. This CDR3 region has 15 residues. The CDR3 nucleotides read TGCAGTGCTAGATCCGGGACAGAGACCAATCAGCCCCAGCATTTT. It encodes CSARSGTETNQPQHF.

A note on this clonotype: Here the CDR3 omits its conserved ending phenylalanine or tryptophan, so a read error is the likely source. This chain links TRBV7-6 with TRBJ2-7; D remains ambiguous. CDR1 is SGHVS and CDR2 is FNYEAQ in the germline V gene. This CDR3 comprises 11 residues. CDR3 loop: CASSLVGEQYL. DNA of the CDR3: TGCGCCAGCAGCTTAGTAGGCGAGCAGTACCTC.

Only a few counts were recorded for this clonotype. J is TRBJ2-3 and V is TRBV20-1; TRBD1 matches at 7 bases. CDR3 length equals 13 residues. V trimming: 7 bases; J trimming: 0 bases; junction bases outside the gene matches: 4. The germline CDR1 and CDR2 sequences are DFQATT and SNEGSKA (reference sequence). The CDR3 DNA is TGCAGTGTCCAGACAGGGAGCACAGATACGCAGTATTTT. Amino acids: CSVQTGSTDTQYF.

This clonotype came up a few times. The J gene is TRBJ2-3, the V gene TRBV10-3; 8 bases align to TRBD2. This CDR3 is 17 amino acids long. The V gene end was trimmed by 10 bases and the J gene end by 8 bases; junction bases not matched to a gene: 23. CDR1 is ENHRY, CDR2 SYGVKD, per germline. Here the CDR3 DNA reads TGTGCCAGCAGACCCGGGGCGGGGGGCCCTGTTTCCGTTACGCAGTATTTT. Encoded protein: CASRPGAGGPVSVTQYF.